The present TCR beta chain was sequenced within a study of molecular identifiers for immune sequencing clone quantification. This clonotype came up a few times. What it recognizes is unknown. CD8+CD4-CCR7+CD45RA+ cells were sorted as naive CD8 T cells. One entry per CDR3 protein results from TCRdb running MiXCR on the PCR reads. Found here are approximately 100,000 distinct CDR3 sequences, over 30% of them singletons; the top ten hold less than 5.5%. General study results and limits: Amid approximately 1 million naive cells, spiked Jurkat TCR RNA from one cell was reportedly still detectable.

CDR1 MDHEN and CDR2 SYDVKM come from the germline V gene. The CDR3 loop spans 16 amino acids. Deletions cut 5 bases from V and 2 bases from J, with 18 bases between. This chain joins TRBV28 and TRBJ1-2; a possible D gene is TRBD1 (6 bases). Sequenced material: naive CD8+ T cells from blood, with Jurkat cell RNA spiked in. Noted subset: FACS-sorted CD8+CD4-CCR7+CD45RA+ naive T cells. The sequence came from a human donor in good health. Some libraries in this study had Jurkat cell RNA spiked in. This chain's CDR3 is CASSPSQGPLNYGYTF. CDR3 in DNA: TGTGCCAGCAGTCCCTCGCAGGGGCCCCTCAACTATGGCTACACCTTC.